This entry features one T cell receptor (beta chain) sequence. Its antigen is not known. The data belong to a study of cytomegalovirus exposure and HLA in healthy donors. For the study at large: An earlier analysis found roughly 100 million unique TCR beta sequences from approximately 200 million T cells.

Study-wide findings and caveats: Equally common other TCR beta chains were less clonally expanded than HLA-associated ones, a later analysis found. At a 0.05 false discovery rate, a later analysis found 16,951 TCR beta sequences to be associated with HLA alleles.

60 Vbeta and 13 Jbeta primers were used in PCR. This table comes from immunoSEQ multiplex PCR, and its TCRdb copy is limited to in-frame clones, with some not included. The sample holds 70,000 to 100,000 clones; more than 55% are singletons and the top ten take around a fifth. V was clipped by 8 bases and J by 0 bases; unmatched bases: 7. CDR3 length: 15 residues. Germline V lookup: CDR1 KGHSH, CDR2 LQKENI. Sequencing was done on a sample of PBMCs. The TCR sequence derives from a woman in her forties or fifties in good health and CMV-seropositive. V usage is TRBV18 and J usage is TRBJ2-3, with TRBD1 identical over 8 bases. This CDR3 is CASTPRTGSTDTQYF. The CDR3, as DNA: TGTGCCAGCACGCCGCGGACAGGGAGCACAGATACGCAGTATTTT.